This passage covers 23 T cell receptor beta chains from one sample sequenced in a study of blood T cell repertoires in COVID-19. Profiled with immunoSEQ multiplex PCR; TCRdb holds only in-frame clones, not every one. This sample yields around 320,000 clones, of which about 90% are seen a single time; 2% to 3% belongs to the top ten. The sample comprised peripheral blood. These receptors came from a man younger than 30 with active or convalescent COVID-19.

The chain couples TRBV29-1 to TRBJ1-2, with TRBD1 as a possible D gene (5 bases). This CDR3 contains 16 residues. Per germline, CDR1 SQVTM and CDR2 ANQGSEA. Trimming pared 0 bases from V and 4 bases from J, leaving 18 bases between. The CDR3 sequence: CSVEDMRGRGSYGYTF. The CDR3, as DNA: TGCAGCGTTGAAGATATGCGTGGGAGGGGAAGCTATGGCTACACCTTC.

There are a few counts of this clone. The sample holds other DNA sequences that translate to the same CDR3. The chain combines TRBV18 with TRBJ1-5; 9 positions agree with TRBD1. The CDR3 spans 15 residues. Germline values: CDR1 KGHSH, CDR2 LQKENI. With 4 bases clipped from V and 2 bases from J, the junction kept 3 bases outside the gene matches. The CDR3: CASSQGQGGNQPQHF. CDR3 bases: TGTGCCAGCTCACAGGGACAGGGCGGCAATCAGCCCCAGCATTTT.

The chain employs TRBV2 and TRBJ2-5, with 11 bases fitting TRBD2. CDR3 length: 15 residues. Germline CDR1 SNHLY, CDR2 FYNNEI. Germline trimming cut 4 bases from V and 0 bases from J; bases unmatched to any gene: 1. DNA for the CDR3: TGTGCCAGCAGTGGACTAGCGGGACACCAAGAGACCCAGTACTTC. Amino acid sequence: CASSGLAGHQETQYF.

V usage is TRBV6-7 and J usage is TRBJ1-5; D might be TRBD1 (5 bases). TRBV6-7 is reported as an ORF; its role is uncertain. The CDR3 contains 20 residues. V lost 6 bases and J 10 bases, leaving 37 bases between the germline ends. The CDR3 reads CASSPRDGHWRGQDQEPQHF. DNA of the CDR3: TGTGCCAGCAGCCCCCGCGACGGACACTGGCGGGGCCAGGACCAAGAACCCCAGCATTTT.

The chain uses TRBV7-8 and TRBJ1-6, with a tentative D call TRBD1 (5 bases). In germline, CDR1 is SGHVS, CDR2 FQNEAQ. This CDR3 is 17 amino acids long. Trimming cost V 5 bases and J 6 bases, with 20 bases left between them. CDR3 DNA: TGTGCCAGCAGCCTCAAGGGCGGGGCTACTTTTAATTCACCCCTCCACTTT. This gives the protein CASSLKGGATFNSPLHF. Drawing the rest from reference TRBV7-8 and TRBJ1-6, the complete variable domain is GAGVSQSPRYKVAKRGQDVALRCDPISGHVSLFWYQQALGQGPEFLTYFQNEAQLDKSGLPSDRFFAERPEGSVSTLKIQRTQQEDSAVYLCASSLKGGATFNSPLHFGNGTRLTVT.

The chain uses TRBV4-1 and TRBJ1-2; 7 bases align to TRBD1. This CDR3 contains 16 residues. Germline CDR1 reads MGHRA; CDR2 reads YSYEKL. After removal of 3 bases from V and 2 bases from J, the junction contained 9 bases not matched to a gene. The DNA for the CDR3 is TGCGCCAGCAGCCAGGGAGAGGGGGCGCCGAACTATGGCTACACCTTC. This encodes CASSQGEGAPNYGYTF.

The V and J genes are TRBV7-8 and TRBJ2-2; D is unclear. CDR3 length equals 16 residues. Trimming pared 3 bases from V and 3 bases from J, leaving 14 bases between. CDR1 SGHVS and CDR2 FQNEAQ come from the germline V gene. The CDR3 loop reads CASSFQSVRDTGELFF. The CDR3 region has the DNA TGTGCCAGCAGCTTTCAATCCGTCCGGGACACCGGGGAGCTGTTTTTT.

V gene TRBV24-1 combines with J gene TRBJ2-7; TRBD1 might be the D (6 bases). CDR1 KGHDR and CDR2 SFDVKD come from the germline V gene. CDR3 length equals 13 residues. V lost 2 bases to trimming and J lost 3 bases, with 7 bases between them. The CDR3: CATSDSRGYEQYF. In DNA, the CDR3 is TGTGCCACCAGTGATTCCAGGGGCTACGAGCAGTACTTC.

The V call is TRBV19, the J call TRBJ2-3, with 12 bases identical to TRBD2. Unmatched junction bases numbered 14, after V lost 5 bases and J lost 5 bases. Germline V gives CDR1 LNHDA, CDR2 SQIVND (reference sequence). This CDR3 is 18 amino acids long. The CDR3 reads CASSRTSGTNAPGDTQYF. CDR3 DNA: TGTGCCAGTAGTCGGACTAGCGGGACCAACGCTCCGGGAGATACGCAGTATTTT.

The rearrangement joins TRBV28 to TRBJ2-5; 10 nucleotides line up with TRBD1. CDR3 length: 15 residues. Trimming removed 6 bases from V and 5 bases from J; junction bases left unmatched: 9. Germline CDR1 MDHEN, CDR2 SYDVKM. The CDR3 loop reads CASRAPGTGEETQYF. As DNA, the CDR3 is TGTGCCAGCAGAGCTCCCGGGACAGGGGAGGAGACCCAGTACTTC.

The rearrangement links TRBV4-3 to TRBJ1-6; D unclear. The germline V and J ends were trimmed by 1 base and 8 bases, with 9 bases remaining between them. This CDR3 region has 14 residues. CDR1 and CDR2 from the germline V gene are LGHNA and YSLEER. CDR3 coding DNA: TGCGCCAGCAGCCAAGTCTCCCCCGATTCACCCCTCCACTTT. Amino acids: CASSQVSPDSPLHF.

V and J are TRBV5-6 and TRBJ1-4; perhaps TRBD1 as D (5 bases). V lost 1 base and J 10 bases, leaving 11 bases between the germline ends. In germline, CDR1 is SGHDT, CDR2 YYEEEE. The CDR3 is 13 residues long. The CDR3 protein is CASSLRGSVKLFF. CDR3 nucleotide sequence: TGTGCCAGCAGCTTGAGGGGTTCTGTAAAACTGTTTTTT.

The chain is built from TRBV5-1 and TRBJ2-3, with D possibly TRBD1 on 7 matching bases. In germline, CDR1 is SGHRS, CDR2 YFSETQ. The CDR3 contains 16 residues. Trimming took off 4 bases at V and 2 bases at J, with 17 bases between the two ends. The CDR3, as DNA: TGCGCCAGCAGCGGGGCGGGACAGAGAACCACAGATACGCAGTATTTT. This gives the protein CASSGAGQRTTDTQYF.

This clone has only a few counts. The V gene is TRBV10-3, the J gene TRBJ1-2, with 9 bases that match TRBD1. CDR3 size: 13 residues. CDR1 is ENHRY, CDR2 SYGVKD, per germline. J lost 6 bases, V lost 3 bases, and 2 bases had no gene match. CDR3 nucleotide sequence: TGTGCCATCAGTGAACGGACAGGGGATGGCTACACCTTC. It encodes CAISERTGDGYTF.

This clone has just one count. The chain employs TRBV25-1 and TRBJ2-5; 14 bases align to TRBD2. Losses at the gene ends were 6 bases for V and 1 base for J; bases not matched to a gene: 10. Looked up from germline, CDR1 is MGHDK and CDR2 is SYGVNS. The CDR3 contains 18 residues. CDR3 sequence reads: CASSPGQGTSGGQETQYF. In DNA form, the CDR3 reads TGTGCCAGCAGCCCGGGACAGGGGACTAGCGGGGGCCAAGAGACCCAGTACTTC.

V is TRBV28 and J is TRBJ1-2; a possible D gene is TRBD1 (6 bases). The V gene lost 7 bases and the J gene lost 4 bases, with 19 bases spanning the gap. The CDR3 has 15 residues. Germline V gene sequence: CDR1 MDHEN, CDR2 SYDVKM. CDR3 bases: TGTGCCAGCACCTACAGGGTCCCGGCCCCCTATGGCTACACCTTC. This gives the protein CASTYRVPAPYGYTF.

This rearrangement joins TRBV7-2 to TRBJ2-1; 7 bases are a match to TRBD2. Germline trimming cut 3 bases from V and 3 bases from J; bases unmatched to any gene: 8. From germline, CDR1 is SGHTA and CDR2 FQGNSA. The CDR3 is 16 amino acids. The CDR3 bases are TGTGCCAGCAGCTTGGAAAGCGGGATCGGCTACAATGAGCAGTTCTTC. Translation gives CASSLESGIGYNEQFF.

This chain links TRBV5-6 with TRBJ1-2; D remains ambiguous. The germline V and J ends were trimmed by 1 base and 4 bases, with 11 bases remaining between them. The CDR3 is made up of 14 amino acids. The germline V gene has CDR1 SGHDT and CDR2 YYEEEE. DNA of the CDR3: TGTGCCAGCAGCTTGCTGGTCGAGTTCTATGGCTACACCTTC. Its translation: CASSLLVEFYGYTF.

The chain combines TRBV11-2 with TRBJ1-4; 7 bases match TRBD1. This CDR3 contains 15 residues. Germline V gene lookup returns CDR1 SGHAT and CDR2 FQNNGV. Losses at the gene ends were 1 base for V and 5 bases for J; bases not matched to a gene: 4. CDR3 residues: CASSLALTGNEKLFF. The CDR3, as DNA: TGTGCCAGCAGCTTAGCCTTGACAGGGAATGAAAAACTGTTTTTT.

The CDR3 DNA is TGTGCCAGCAGCCAAGCGCAGACGGGAAGGAACACTGAAGCTTTCTTT. Its translation: CASSQAQTGRNTEAFF. This chain uses TRBV3-1 (or the pseudogene TRBV3-2) with TRBJ1-1; D gene uncertain. The CDR3 is 16 amino acids. Germline CDR1 LGHDT, CDR2 YNNKEL (reference sequence). V lost 1 base, J lost 1 base, and 13 bases lay in between.

The chain has TRBV12-3 or TRBV12-4 and TRBJ2-5; D perhaps matches TRBD2 (5 bases). V was shortened by 0 bases and J by 5 bases, with 7 bases between the two germline ends. The CDR3 has 13 amino acids. The CDR3 region is CASSLAASETQYF. The CDR3 DNA sequence: TGTGCCAGCAGTTTAGCGGCTAGCGAGACCCAGTACTTC.

This chain connects TRBV19 to TRBJ1-2, with D perhaps TRBD1 (5 bases). The length of the CDR3 is 12 residues. The V end was cut by 6 bases, the J end by 5 bases, with 10 bases between. Germline CDR1 reads LNHDA; CDR2 reads SQIVND (reference sequence). The CDR3 DNA reads TGTGCCAGTAGCCTCACAGGATATGGCTACACCTTC. Encoded protein: CASSLTGYGYTF.

This sequence joins TRBV5-1 and TRBJ2-1; 10 positions agree with TRBD2. J was trimmed by 5 bases and V by 7 bases; bases with no gene match: 9. CDR1 is SGHRS and CDR2 is YFSETQ in the germline V gene. This CDR3 is built from 15 residues. The CDR3 coding sequence is TGCGCCAGCTCAGTACTAGCGGGGACGGACAATGAGCAGTTCTTC. Residues: CASSVLAGTDNEQFF. The full variable domain, in which reference TRBV5-1 and TRBJ2-1 provide the parts outside the CDR3, is KAGVTQTPRYLIKTRGQQVTLSCSPISGHRSVSWYQQTPGQGLQFLFEYFSETQRNKGNFPGRFSGRQFSNSRSEMNVSTLELGDSALYLCASSVLAGTDNEQFFGPGTRLTVL.